A selection of T cell receptor beta chains follows, all from one sample in a study of cytomegalovirus exposure and HLA in healthy donors. Clones were sequenced by immunoSEQ multiplex PCR, and TCRdb holds only the in-frame ones, with some missing. The table has 170,000 or so clones, around 80% seen once. Source material: PBMCs. The receptors were sampled from a woman aged 45 to 65 in good health and CMV-seropositive. Both conserved end residues are part of each CDR3. The order of the fields is D gene, J gene, V gene, clone size, CDR3 DNA, CDR3 protein. The D gene is left open where the match is weak. Clone size, where shown, is once, few, many, or a class for clones that have expanded.

TRBD1	TRBJ2-3	TRBV5-1	-	TGCGCCAGCAGCTTGGCAGGGACAGCTAGCACAGATACGCAGTATTTT	CASSLAGTASTDTQYF
-	TRBJ1-3	TRBV19	-	TGTGCCAGTAGATTAAGTGGGTTTGAGGAGCCGGGAAACACCATATATTTT	CASRLSGFEEPGNTIYF
-	TRBJ1-2	TRBV30	-	TGTGCCTGGAGTCCCAGGGGCGGAGATCCTAACTATGGCTACACCTTC	CAWSPRGGDPNYGYTF
TRBD1	TRBJ2-7	TRBV6-1	few	TGTGCCAGCAGTTTAGACAGGGGTCCCGGCTACGAGCAGTACTTC	CASSLDRGPGYEQYF
TRBD1	TRBJ1-5	TRBV28	-	TGTGCCAGCAGCTCCATGGACAGGGGGTTAGTAAGCAATCAGCCCCAGCATTTT	CASSSMDRGLVSNQPQHF
TRBD2	TRBJ2-5	TRBV2	-	TGTGCCAGCAGTGGGGGACTAGCGGAGACCCAGTACTTC	CASSGGLAETQYF
TRBD1	TRBJ1-2	TRBV2	-	TGTGCCAGCAGTAATGCCGGGACAGGGGGGAGCTACACCTTC	CASSNAGTGGSYTF
-	TRBJ1-5	TRBV18	once	TGTGCCAGCTCACCACAACAAAATCAGCCCCAGCATTTT	CASSPQQNQPQHF
TRBD1	TRBJ1-6	TRBV7-8	-	TGTGCCAGCAGCTTATCGGGACAGGGAAATTCACCCCTCCACTTT	CASSLSGQGNSPLHF
TRBD1	TRBJ1-2	TRBV5-1	-	TGCGCCAGCAGCTCCCCCGGGACAGGGCGTGGCTACACCTTC	CASSSPGTGRGYTF
-	TRBJ1-2	TRBV10-3	few	TGTGCCATCACCTCCCACTATGGCTACACCTTC	CAITSHYGYTF
-	TRBJ2-7	TRBV29-1	few	TGCAGCGTGGACTTGGAAGTGGCAGGGGCAAAATACGAGCAGTACTTC	CSVDLEVAGAKYEQYF
-	TRBJ2-7	TRBV11-2	-	TGTGCCAGCAGCTTGTCTGGACTGGCGTTAGGAGAGCAGTACTTC	CASSLSGLALGEQYF
TRBD2	TRBJ2-7	TRBV6-1	-	TGTGCCAGCATCGGCACTAGCGGGCCCGCGGTCGAGCAGTACTTC	CASIGTSGPAVEQYF
-	TRBJ1-5	TRBV18	-	TGTGCCAGCCGGTCAGCGGGGTCCAGCCAGCCCCAGCATTTT	CASRSAGSSQPQHF
-	TRBJ1-5	TRBV21-1	few	TGTGCCAGCAGCTTAATTCCGGGACAGGGCCTTCGGCCCCAGCATTTT	CASSLIPGQGLRPQHF
-	TRBJ1-4	TRBV6-5	-	TGTGCCAGCAGTAGGGGGTCGACTAATGAAAAACTGTTTTTT	CASSRGSTNEKLFF
-	TRBJ2-1	TRBV7-9	-	TGTTCCAGCAGCCCTACATTGGTGACTCCTAATGAGCAGTTCTTC	CSSSPTLVTPNEQFF
TRBD2	TRBJ2-3	TRBV5-1	-	TGCGCCAGCAGCTTGGTAGCGGGATCCGCAGATACGCAGTATTTT	CASSLVAGSADTQYF
TRBD1	TRBJ1-2	TRBV7-2	-	TGTGCCAGCACCCCGAACGGACAGGAGAACTATGGCTACACCTTC	CASTPNGQENYGYTF
TRBD1	TRBJ1-5	TRBV7-2	-	TGTGCCAGCAGCTTAGCCCGACCGGGACAGGGGTATAGCAATCAGCCCCAGCATTTT	CASSLARPGQGYSNQPQHF
TRBD2	TRBJ2-1	TRBV7-8	-	TGTGCCAGCAGCTTGGGCGGGGGGGCCTACAATGAGCAGTTCTTC	CASSLGGGAYNEQFF
TRBD2	TRBJ2-7	TRBV7-2	few	TGTGCTGTAAACCACGGACTAGCCTACGAGCAGTACTTC	CAVNHGLAYEQYF
-	TRBJ1-1	TRBV7-8	-	TGTGCCAGCAGCTTAGACAGGAACACTGAAGCTTTCTTT	CASSLDRNTEAFF
-	TRBJ2-5	TRBV15	few	TGTGCCACCAGCAGAGATCGGAGTGGGGGGGAGACCCAGTACTTC	CATSRDRSGGETQYF
TRBD1	TRBJ1-4	TRBV5-1	-	TGCGCCAGCAGCTTTAATACACAGGGGAATGAAAAACTGTTTTTT	CASSFNTQGNEKLFF
TRBD2	TRBJ2-5	TRBV6-5	once	TGTGCCAGCAACGGACTAGCGGGGGAAGGGACCCAGTACTTC	CASNGLAGEGTQYF
TRBD1	TRBJ1-2	TRBV7-2	-	TGTGCCAGCATCTATCAGACAGGGGTGGGAGGCTACACCTTC	CASIYQTGVGGYTF
TRBD1	TRBJ1-2	TRBV7-2	-	TGTGCCAGCAGCCCCCGACAGGGGAGGGAGGTTAACTATGGCTACACCTTC	CASSPRQGREVNYGYTF
-	TRBJ1-3	TRBV28	-	TGTGCCAGCAGTACACAGGGCATAACTGGAAACACCATATATTTT	CASSTQGITGNTIYF
-	TRBJ2-1	TRBV4-1	-	TGCGCCAGCGGCCAAGTTCTACAGGGATATGAGCAGTTCTTC	CASGQVLQGYEQFF
TRBD1	TRBJ1-2	TRBV7-2	-	TGTGCCAGCAGCTTACTCGGTGGACAGGGGGGCGGCTACACCTTC	CASSLLGGQGGGYTF
TRBD2	TRBJ2-2	TRBV28	once	TGTGCCAGCAGTCCTTTAGCGGGAGAGGGGGCCGGGGAGCTGTTTTTT	CASSPLAGEGAGELFF
TRBD2	TRBJ2-1	TRBV11-3	-	TGTGCCAGCAGCTTAGATCGGGGGGGCTCCTACAATGAGCAGTTCTTC	CASSLDRGGSYNEQFF
TRBD1	TRBJ1-1	TRBV6-1	-	TGTGCCAGCAGCCCGACAGGGGCAGGCACTGAAGCTTTCTTT	CASSPTGAGTEAFF
-	TRBJ1-2	TRBV18	-	TGTGCCAGCTCACCACAGGGAGATGGCTACACCTTC	CASSPQGDGYTF
TRBD1	TRBJ1-1	TRBV11-2	-	TGTGCCAGCAGCCGAGACAGGGAGGCTGAAGCTTTCTTT	CASSRDREAEAFF
TRBD2	TRBJ2-7	TRBV7-6	-	TGTGCCAGCAGCTTAGGCACTAGCGGGGCTAGACGCTACGAGCAGTACTTC	CASSLGTSGARRYEQYF
TRBD1	TRBJ1-3	TRBV6-6	-	TGTGCCAGCAGCCGGGACAGAACTGGAAACACCATATATTTT	CASSRDRTGNTIYF
-	TRBJ2-5	TRBV20-1	-	TGCAGTGCTAGCCCCAGGGAGACCCAGTACTTC	CSASPRETQYF
-	TRBJ2-2	TRBV27	-	TGTGCCAGCAGTTCAAGAGCGGGTGCGAACACCGGGGAGCTGTTTTTT	CASSSRAGANTGELFF
TRBD1	TRBJ2-7	TRBV18	-	TGTGCCAGCTCGCGGACAGGGGATCCATACGAGCAGTACTTC	CASSRTGDPYEQYF
-	TRBJ1-1	TRBV5-4	-	TGTGCCAGCAGGACTAGAGGGGAATTGATCACTGAAGCTTTCTTT	CASRTRGELITEAFF
-	TRBJ1-2	TRBV7-9	-	TGTGCCAGCAGCTTAGCCGGAGGGCCGGGGGGCTATGGCTACACCTTC	CASSLAGGPGGYGYTF
-	TRBJ1-2	TRBV6-5	-	TGTGCCAGCAGGAAGCTCGGGTACCCCTATGGCTACACCTTC	CASRKLGYPYGYTF
-	TRBJ1-1	TRBV28	-	TGTGCCAGCAGTTTGTGGTCGAGGACTGAAGCTTTCTTT	CASSLWSRTEAFF
-	TRBJ2-7	TRBV7-9	-	TGTGCCAGCAGGGCGGGGGCTGGCTACGAGCAGTACTTC	CASRAGAGYEQYF
TRBD2	TRBJ2-3	TRBV7-3	few	TGTGCCAGCAGCTTAAGTGGGAGGGCAGGGGATACGCAGTATTTT	CASSLSGRAGDTQYF
TRBD2	TRBJ2-1	TRBV7-9	-	TGTGCCAGCAGTAGGCCACTGGGGGGGACCCGAACTGGTGAGCAGTTCTTC	CASSRPLGGTRTGEQFF